What follows are 12 T cell receptor beta chains derived from one specimen sequenced in a study of cytomegalovirus exposure and HLA in healthy donors. Use of 60 Vbeta and 13 Jbeta primers characterized the PCR. Clones were sequenced by immunoSEQ multiplex PCR, and TCRdb holds only the in-frame ones, with some missing. This table has 90,000 to 120,000 clones, approximately 81% appearing once. Sequenced sample: PBMCs. Receptors originate from a female donor in good health and CMV-seropositive.

CDR3: CATSDGHEAFF. The CDR3 region has the DNA TGTGCCACCTCGGACGGACATGAAGCTTTCTTT. The V gene is TRBV6-1, the J gene TRBJ1-1, with D perhaps matching TRBD1 (5 bases). Trimming took 10 bases from V and 7 from J, leaving 13 bases between them. Germline CDR1 is MNHNS and CDR2 is SASEGT. This CDR3 contains 11 residues.

The chain combines TRBV6-1 with TRBJ2-1, with D perhaps TRBD1 (5 bases). Germline V gene data show CDR1 as MNHNS and CDR2 as SASEGT. Trimming removed 4 bases from V and 6 bases from J, with 16 bases in between. The CDR3 extends over 15 amino acids. CDR3 coding DNA: TGTGCCAGCAGTGGCACTCGGACACACTTCAATGAGCAGTTCTTC. This sequence encodes CASSGTRTHFNEQFF.

The chain recombines TRBV30 with TRBJ2-7, with a weak D call TRBD2 (6 bases). This CDR3 has 13 residues. V shed 5 bases and J shed 3 bases, with 14 bases lying between them. Germline V gene data show CDR1 as GTSNPN and CDR2 as SVGIG (reference sequence). The CDR3 DNA reads TGTGCCTGGGGCCCGGGAGAGAACTACGAGCAGTACTTC. Translated: CAWGPGENYEQYF.

The V gene is TRBV6-1, the J gene TRBJ2-7; tentative D call: TRBD1 (5 bases). V lost 4 bases, J lost 2 bases, and 9 bases lay in between. Germline V gives CDR1 MNHNS, CDR2 SASEGT. This CDR3 has 13 residues. CDR3: CASSGQSPYEQYF. The CDR3 DNA reads TGTGCCAGCAGTGGACAGTCGCCCTACGAGCAGTACTTC.

The V gene is TRBV6-1, the J gene TRBJ1-2, with 8 nucleotides matching TRBD1. The CDR3 is 14 amino acids. V shed 8 bases, J shed 7 bases, and the junction held 12 bases outside the gene matches. CDR1 and CDR2 (germline): MNHNS, SASEGT. CDR3 nucleotide sequence: TGTGCCAGCGGGAGGACAGGGCGCACCTCTGGCTACACCTTC. This sequence encodes CASGRTGRTSGYTF.

The chain recombines TRBV6-6 with TRBJ2-1; TRBD2 agrees at 10 bases. Germline V gene data show CDR1 as MNHNY and CDR2 as SVGAGI (reference sequence). V was clipped by 4 bases and J by 8 bases; unmatched bases: 8. This CDR3 contains 15 residues. The CDR3 DNA reads as TGTGCCAGCAGTTCTCTAGCGGGAGAAAGGGATGAGCAGTTCTTC. Encoded protein: CASSSLAGERDEQFF.

The chain employs TRBV7-2 and TRBJ1-4; D uncertain. V was pared by 1 base and J by 8 bases, with 20 bases between. CDR1 and CDR2 from the germline V gene are SGHTA and FQGNSA. The CDR3 runs to 17 residues. CDR3 sequence reads: CASSLVLSAGVGEKLFF. The CDR3 DNA is TGTGCCAGCAGCTTAGTCCTTTCGGCCGGCGTCGGGGAAAAACTGTTTTTT.

The gene calls are TRBV10-1 and TRBJ2-3; possible D gene TRBD2, 6 bases. From germline, CDR1 is WNHNN and CDR2 SYGVQD (reference sequence). The CDR3 has 17 residues. The V and J ends lost 2 bases and 0 bases respectively, with 15 bases between them. CDR3 nucleotides: TGCGCCAGCAGTGAGGGTCCTAGCGTTACTAGCACAGATACGCAGTATTTT. It codes for CASSEGPSVTSTDTQYF.

The chain recombines TRBV9 with TRBJ2-3; 9 bases agree with TRBD1. Germline lookup yields CDR1 SGDLS and CDR2 YYNGEE. J lost 2 bases, V lost 3 bases, and 16 bases had no gene match. CDR3 length: 19 amino acids. The CDR3 protein is CASSGRGRRDRAFTDTQYF. The DNA for the CDR3 is TGTGCCAGCAGCGGTAGAGGGAGGCGGGACAGGGCATTCACAGATACGCAGTATTTT.

V usage is TRBV6-1 and J usage is TRBJ1-5, with 9 bases fitting TRBD1. V lost 6 bases to trimming and J lost 3 bases; unmatched junction nucleotides: 3. Germline values: CDR1 MNHNS, CDR2 SASEGT. The length of the CDR3 is 14 residues. The CDR3 nucleotides read TGTGCCAGCAGCGGGACAGGGTTCAATCAGCCCCAGCATTTT. Translating gives CASSGTGFNQPQHF.

In DNA, the CDR3 is TGCAGCGTTTCAGGGCCTTCAGCGGGAGCGGGAGATACGCAGTATTTT. It specifies CSVSGPSAGAGDTQYF. The V gene is TRBV29-1, the J gene TRBJ2-3; 8 nucleotides agree with TRBD2. There are 16 residues in the CDR3. Losses at the gene ends were 5 bases for V and 5 bases for J; bases not matched to a gene: 15. Per germline, CDR1 SQVTM and CDR2 ANQGSEA.

The chain combines TRBV6-1 with TRBJ1-3; no clear D gene. The CDR3 spans 15 residues. The germline V gene has CDR1 MNHNS and CDR2 SASEGT. V was shortened by 4 bases and J by 2 bases, with 12 bases between the two germline ends. Here the CDR3 DNA reads TGTGCCAGCAGTGCCCTGGGAGCTGCTGGAAACACCATATATTTT. Residues: CASSALGAAGNTIYF.